This T cell receptor (beta chain) was sequenced during a study of CD8+CD57+ T cells in acquired aplastic anemia. Study-level background: Quantities of DNA derived from sorted CD4+ and CD8+ cells averaged roughly 3 ug. The average read count for CD4+ cells in healthy donors was around 11 million. Study findings and constraints: Around 29 shared CD8+ CDR3s appeared highly expressed within patients' immunodominant clones.

Genomic DNA acted as the template from which TCR beta VDJ combination and CDR3 sequence profiling were carried out. TCRdb re-analysed the reads in MiXCR, keeping a single row per CDR3 protein. Of over 200,000 distinct CDR3 sequences detected, around 60% appear once; the ten largest clones hold about 29%. In this sample, this clonotype turned up many times. Its antigen is undetermined. The CDR3 is 14 residues long. CDR1 and CDR2 from the germline V gene are LGHNA and YSLEER. V was cut by 0 bases and J by 5 bases, with 10 bases left in between. The specimen was sorted CD4+, CD8+, or CD8+CD57+ T cells (not recorded which) from PBMCs. This sequence originates from a human donor in good health. The V call is TRBV4-3, the J call TRBJ2-5; D ambiguous. CDR3 protein: CASSQDRVWETQYF. CDR3 nucleotides: TGCGCCAGCAGCCAAGATCGCGTCTGGGAGACCCAGTACTTC.